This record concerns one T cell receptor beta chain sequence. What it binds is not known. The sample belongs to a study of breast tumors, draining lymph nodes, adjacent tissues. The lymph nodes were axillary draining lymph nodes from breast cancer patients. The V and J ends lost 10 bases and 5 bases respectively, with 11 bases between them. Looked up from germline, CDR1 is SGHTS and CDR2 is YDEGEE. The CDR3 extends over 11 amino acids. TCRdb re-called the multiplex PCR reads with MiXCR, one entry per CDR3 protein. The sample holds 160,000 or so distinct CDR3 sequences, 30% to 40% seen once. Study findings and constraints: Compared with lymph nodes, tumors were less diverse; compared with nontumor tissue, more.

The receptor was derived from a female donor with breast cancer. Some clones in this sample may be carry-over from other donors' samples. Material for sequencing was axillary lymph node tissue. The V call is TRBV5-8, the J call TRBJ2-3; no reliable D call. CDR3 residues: CASRAVDTQYF. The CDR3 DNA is TGTGCCTCTCGCGCCGTAGATACGCAGTATTTT. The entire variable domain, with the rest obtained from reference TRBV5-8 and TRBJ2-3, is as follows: EAGVTQSPTHLIKTRGQQATLRCSPISGHTSVYWYQQALGLGLQFLLWYDEGEERNRGNFPPRFSGRQFPNYSSELNVNALELEDSALYLCASRAVDTQYFGPGTRLTVL.